These 11 T cell receptor beta chains were sequenced from one sample in a study of tumor-infiltrating lymphocytes in localized non-small cell lung cancer. The table came from immunoSEQ multiplex PCR; TCRdb's copy has only in-frame clones and leaves some out. Among about 16,000 clones listed, approximately 68% were seen once. Sequencing used lung tumor tissue. The receptors here all came from a human donor with non-small cell lung cancer.

This chain joins TRBV4-1 and TRBJ1-3, with a weak D call TRBD1 (5 bases). This CDR3 has 17 amino acids. The germline V and J ends were trimmed by 0 bases and 2 bases, with 14 bases remaining between them. In germline, CDR1 is MGHRA, CDR2 YSYEKL. The CDR3 nucleotides are TGCGCCAGCAGCCAAGATCCAGGGTTGTTTGCTGGAAACACCATATATTTT. It is translated as CASSQDPGLFAGNTIYF.

The chain carries TRBV28 and TRBJ2-3; 11 nucleotides align to TRBD1. J lost 4 bases, V lost 2 bases, and 5 bases had no gene match. Germline CDR1 reads MDHEN; CDR2 reads SYDVKM. The CDR3 loop spans 16 amino acids. In DNA, the CDR3 is TGTGCCAGCAGTTTAATCGGGACAGGGGGACCAGATACGCAGTATTTT. Translating gives CASSLIGTGGPDTQYF.

A few counts support this clone. V gene TRBV9 combines with J gene TRBJ1-5; 7 positions agree with TRBD1. Germline loops: CDR1 SGDLS, CDR2 YYNGEE. J was trimmed by 5 bases and V by 3 bases; bases with no gene match: 5. This CDR3 comprises 14 residues. The CDR3 sequence: CASSGDRADQPQHF. The CDR3 nucleotides are TGTGCCAGCAGCGGAGACAGGGCAGATCAGCCCCAGCATTTT.

This chain joins TRBV19 and TRBJ1-1; the D is unclear. Between the trimmed V and J ends, which lost 2 bases and 0 bases, there was a span of 4 bases. CDR3 size: 13 residues. CDR1 and CDR2 from the germline V gene are LNHDA and SQIVND (reference sequence). The chain's CDR3 is CASSISVNTEAFF. In DNA, the CDR3 is TGTGCCAGTAGTATATCAGTGAACACTGAAGCTTTCTTT.

The genes are TRBV28 and TRBJ1-4, with 10 bases identical to TRBD1. This CDR3 is built from 14 residues. Germline CDR1 and CDR2: MDHEN and SYDVKM. Trimming removed 6 bases from V and 8 bases from J; junction bases left unmatched: 6. In nucleotides, the CDR3 is TGTGCCAGCAGCCCGGGACAGGGGCGGGAAAAACTGTTTTTT. Translation gives CASSPGQGREKLFF.

The rearrangement links TRBV9 to TRBJ2-3; D might be TRBD1 or TRBD2, each matching 5 bases. The CDR3 contains 15 residues. Between the trimmed V and J ends, which lost 7 bases and 1 base, there was a span of 16 bases. From germline, CDR1 is SGDLS and CDR2 YYNGEE. Here the CDR3 reads CASSRFGTGTDTQYF. CDR3 DNA: TGTGCCAGCTCGCGTTTTGGGACGGGCACAGATACGCAGTATTTT.

The chain combines TRBV4-2 with TRBJ1-3; the D gene is possibly TRBD1 (6 bases). The V end lost 2 bases, the J end lost 4 bases, and 12 bases lay between the germline ends. CDR1 is LGHNA, CDR2 YNFKEQ, per germline. The CDR3 is 15 amino acids. The DNA for the CDR3 is TGTGCCAGCAGCCAACCCCAGGGGACGGGAAACACCATATATTTT. It translates to CASSQPQGTGNTIYF.

This clone counts as medium-sized. The V gene is TRBV2, the J gene TRBJ2-7; D might be TRBD2 (6 bases). CDR3 length equals 13 residues. Trimming took 7 bases from V and 5 from J, leaving 15 bases between them. Per the germline V gene, CDR1 is SNHLY and CDR2 is FYNNEI. CDR3 amino acids: CASTSLASDEQYF. The CDR3 DNA sequence: TGTGCCAGCACCTCTCTAGCGTCCGACGAGCAGTACTTC.

The rearrangement joins TRBV29-1 to TRBJ1-1; D gene uncertain. Germline V gene data show CDR1 as SQVTM and CDR2 as ANQGSEA. V lost 1 base to trimming and J lost 3 bases, with 18 bases between them. There are 16 residues in the CDR3. CDR3 bases: TGCAGCGTTGAAGGTGCGTACAGTGAGGTGGACACTGAAGCTTTCTTT. It yields the protein CSVEGAYSEVDTEAFF.

V is TRBV4-1 and J is TRBJ2-1, with D perhaps matching TRBD2 (6 bases). This CDR3 has 14 amino acids. Germline V gives CDR1 MGHRA, CDR2 YSYEKL. Trimming cost V 2 bases and J 10 bases, with 15 bases left between them. The CDR3 sequence is CASSQSAGSVEQFF. The CDR3 bases are TGCGCCAGCAGCCAATCGGCCGGGAGTGTCGAGCAGTTCTTC.

This clone has only one observation. The rearrangement uses TRBV7-9 and TRBJ2-2; D is undetermined. V lost 6 bases and J lost 2, with 7 bases in between. CDR3 size: 13 residues. CDR1 and CDR2 (germline): SEHNR, FQNEAQ (reference sequence). The CDR3 spells CASRVLNTGELFF. The DNA for the CDR3 is TGTGCCAGCAGAGTTCTTAACACCGGGGAGCTGTTTTTT.